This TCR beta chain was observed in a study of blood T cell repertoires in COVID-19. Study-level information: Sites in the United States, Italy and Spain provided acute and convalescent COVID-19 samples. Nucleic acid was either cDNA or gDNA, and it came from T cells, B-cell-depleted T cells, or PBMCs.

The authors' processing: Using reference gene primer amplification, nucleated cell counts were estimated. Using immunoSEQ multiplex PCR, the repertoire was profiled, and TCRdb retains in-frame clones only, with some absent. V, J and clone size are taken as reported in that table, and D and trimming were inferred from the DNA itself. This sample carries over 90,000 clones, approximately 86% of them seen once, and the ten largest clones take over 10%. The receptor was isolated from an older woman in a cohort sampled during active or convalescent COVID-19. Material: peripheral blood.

CDR3 sequence: CASSPYSGLAGAGYEQYF. CDR3 DNA sequence: TGTGCCAGCAGTCCCTATTCTGGGCTAGCGGGAGCTGGCTACGAGCAGTACTTC. The V call is TRBV27, the J call TRBJ2-7, with TRBD2 matching 10 bases. The CDR3 is made up of 18 amino acids. Germline CDR1 is MNHEY and CDR2 is SMNVEV (reference sequence). J lost 3 bases, V lost 5 bases, and 16 bases had no gene match.